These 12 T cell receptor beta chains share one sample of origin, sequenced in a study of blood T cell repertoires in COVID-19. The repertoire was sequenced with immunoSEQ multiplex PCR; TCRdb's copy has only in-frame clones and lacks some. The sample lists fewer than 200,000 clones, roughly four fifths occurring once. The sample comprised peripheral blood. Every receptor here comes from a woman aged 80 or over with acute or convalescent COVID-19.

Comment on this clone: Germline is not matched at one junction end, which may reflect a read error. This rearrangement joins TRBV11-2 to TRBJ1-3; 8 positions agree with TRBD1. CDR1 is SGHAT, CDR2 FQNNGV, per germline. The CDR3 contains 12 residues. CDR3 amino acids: CGTGASGNTIYF. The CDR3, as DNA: TGCGGGACAGGAGCCTCTGGAAACACCATATATTTT.

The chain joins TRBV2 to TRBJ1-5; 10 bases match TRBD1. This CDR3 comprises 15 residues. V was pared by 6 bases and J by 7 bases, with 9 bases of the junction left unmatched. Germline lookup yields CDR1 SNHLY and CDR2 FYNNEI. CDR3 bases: TGTGCCAGCAGCGCCGACCGGGACAGGGGACAGCCCCAGCATTTT. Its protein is CASSADRDRGQPQHF.

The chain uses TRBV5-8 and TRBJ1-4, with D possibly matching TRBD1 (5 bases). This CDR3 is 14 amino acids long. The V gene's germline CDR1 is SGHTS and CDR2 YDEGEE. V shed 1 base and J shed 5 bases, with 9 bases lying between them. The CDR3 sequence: CASSLRQINEKLFF. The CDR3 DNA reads TGTGCCAGCAGCTTGAGACAGATCAATGAAAAACTGTTTTTT.

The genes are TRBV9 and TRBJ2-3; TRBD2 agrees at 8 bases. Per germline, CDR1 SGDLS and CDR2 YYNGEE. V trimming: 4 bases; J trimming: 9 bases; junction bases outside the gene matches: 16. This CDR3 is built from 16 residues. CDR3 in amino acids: CASSPLGLAGADTQYF. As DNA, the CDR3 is TGTGCCAGCAGCCCCCTGGGGCTAGCGGGCGCCGACACGCAGTATTTT.

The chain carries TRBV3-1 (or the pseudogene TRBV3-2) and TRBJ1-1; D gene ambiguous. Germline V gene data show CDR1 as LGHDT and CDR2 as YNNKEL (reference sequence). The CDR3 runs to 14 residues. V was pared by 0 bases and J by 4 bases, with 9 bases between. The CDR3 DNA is TGTGCCAGCAGCCAAGATTTAGTTTCCACTGAAGCTTTCTTT. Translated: CASSQDLVSTEAFF.

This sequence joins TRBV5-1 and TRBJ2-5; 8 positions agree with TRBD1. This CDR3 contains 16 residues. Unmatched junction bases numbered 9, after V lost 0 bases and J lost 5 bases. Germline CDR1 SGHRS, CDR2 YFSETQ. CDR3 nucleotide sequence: TGCGCCAGCAGCTTGGGGCCGCAGGGGGCGGTGGAGACCCAGTACTTC. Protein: CASSLGPQGAVETQYF.

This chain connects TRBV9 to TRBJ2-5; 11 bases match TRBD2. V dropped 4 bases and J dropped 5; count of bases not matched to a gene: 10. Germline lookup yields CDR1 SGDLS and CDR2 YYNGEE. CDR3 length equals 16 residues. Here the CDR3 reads CASSTQTSGGRETQYF. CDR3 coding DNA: TGTGCCAGCAGCACCCAAACTAGCGGGGGTCGGGAGACCCAGTACTTC.

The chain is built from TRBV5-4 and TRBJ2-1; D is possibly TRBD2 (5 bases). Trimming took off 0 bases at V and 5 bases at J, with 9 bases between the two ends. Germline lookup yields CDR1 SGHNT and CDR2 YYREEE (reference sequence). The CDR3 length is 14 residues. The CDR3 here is CASSLVSRDNEQFF. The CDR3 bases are TGTGCCAGCAGCTTGGTGTCGCGGGACAATGAGCAGTTCTTC.

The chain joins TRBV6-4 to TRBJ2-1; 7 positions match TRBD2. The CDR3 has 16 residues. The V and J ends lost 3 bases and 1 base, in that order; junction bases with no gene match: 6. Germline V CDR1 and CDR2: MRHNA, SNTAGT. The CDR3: CASSDRIAGSYNEQFF. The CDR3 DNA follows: TGTGCCAGCAGTGATCGCATAGCGGGTTCCTACAATGAGCAGTTCTTC.

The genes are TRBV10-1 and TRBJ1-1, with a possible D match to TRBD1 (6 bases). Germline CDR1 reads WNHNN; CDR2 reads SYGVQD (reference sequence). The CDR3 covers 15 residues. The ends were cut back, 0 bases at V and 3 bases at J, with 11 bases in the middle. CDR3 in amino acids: CASSESGKGDTEAFF. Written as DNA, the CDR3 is TGCGCCAGCAGTGAGTCAGGCAAGGGGGACACTGAAGCTTTCTTT.

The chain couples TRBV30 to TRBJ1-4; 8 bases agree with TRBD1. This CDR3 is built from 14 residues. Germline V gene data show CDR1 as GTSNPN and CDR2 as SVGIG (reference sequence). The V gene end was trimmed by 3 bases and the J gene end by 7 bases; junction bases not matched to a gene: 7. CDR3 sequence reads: CAWSPGQDGEKLFF. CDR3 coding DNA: TGTGCCTGGAGCCCGGGACAGGACGGTGAAAAACTGTTTTTT.

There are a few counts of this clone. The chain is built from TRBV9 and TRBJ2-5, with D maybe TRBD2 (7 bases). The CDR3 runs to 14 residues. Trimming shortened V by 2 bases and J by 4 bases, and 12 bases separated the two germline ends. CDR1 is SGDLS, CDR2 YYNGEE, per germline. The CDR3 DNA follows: TGTGCCAGCAGCGTTACGGGGGGCTCAGAGACCCAGTACTTC. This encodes CASSVTGGSETQYF.